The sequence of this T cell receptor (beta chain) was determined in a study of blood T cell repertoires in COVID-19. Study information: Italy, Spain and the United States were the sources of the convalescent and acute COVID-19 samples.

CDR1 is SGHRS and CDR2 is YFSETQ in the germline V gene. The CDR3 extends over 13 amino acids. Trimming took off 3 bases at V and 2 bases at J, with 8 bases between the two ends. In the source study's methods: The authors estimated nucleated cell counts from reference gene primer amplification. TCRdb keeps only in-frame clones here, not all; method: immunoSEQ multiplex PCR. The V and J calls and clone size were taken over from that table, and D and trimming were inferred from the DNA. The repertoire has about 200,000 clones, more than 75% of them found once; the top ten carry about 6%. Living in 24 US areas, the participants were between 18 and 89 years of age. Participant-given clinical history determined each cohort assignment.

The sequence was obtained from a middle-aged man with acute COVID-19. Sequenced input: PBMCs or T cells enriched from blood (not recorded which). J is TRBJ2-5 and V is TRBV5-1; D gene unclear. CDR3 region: CASSWLVQETQYF. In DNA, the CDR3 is TGCGCCAGCAGCTGGTTAGTTCAAGAGACCCAGTACTTC.